This T cell receptor beta chain came from a study of blood T cells in healthy people across ages. The CDR3 length is 14 residues. J gave up 1 base and V 3 bases, and 2 bases lay outside the gene matches. Germline CDR1 LGHNA, CDR2 YSLEER. Using a J-beta primer mix together with a sample-barcoded 5' primer, a second PCR was run for roughly 7 to 11 cycles. A template-switch adaptor that had 12 random nucleotides put a tag on each cDNA molecule. MiXCR was run by TCRdb on the 5' RACE reads, yielding one entry per CDR3 protein. This sample has approximately 850,000 distinct CDR3 sequences, with about 42% found just once.

The rearrangement links TRBV4-3 to TRBJ2-7; 8 nucleotides agree with TRBD2. Input material: blood. This receptor was obtained from a man aged 55 to 70 in good health. CDR3 region: CASSQASGSYEQYF. DNA for the CDR3: TGCGCCAGCAGCCAGGCTAGCGGGTCCTACGAGCAGTACTTC.